These T cell receptor beta chains were read from a single sample in a study of monozygotic twins with inflammatory bowel disease. From its re-call of the 5' RACE reads, TCRdb lists each CDR3 protein once, without DNA. The table lists approximately 380,000 distinct CDR3 sequences. Source material: blood. The source is a human donor with ulcerative colitis or Crohn's disease, or a healthy co-twin of an affected twin (not recorded which). Both conserved end residues are part of each CDR3. Fields, in order: V gene, J gene, CDR3 protein.

>TRBV18|TRBJ1-2
CASSSDTNYGYTF
>TRBV24-1|TRBJ2-5
CATSDLRGTGVEETQYF
>TRBV4-2|TRBJ2-3
CASSQDRGGVDTQYF
>TRBV12-3/TRBV12-4|TRBJ1-3
CASSFRGGNTIYF
>TRBV12-3/TRBV12-4|TRBJ2-4
CASSTDRGRMTKNIQYF
>TRBV6-2/TRBV6-3|TRBJ1-1
CASSDTGLNTEAFF
>TRBV24-1|TRBJ2-1
CATKDNDYNEQFF
>TRBV20-1|TRBJ2-7
CSARDRVGAGLLYYEQYF
>TRBV6-1|TRBJ2-7
CASRPPGDRHYEQYF
>TRBV9|TRBJ2-3
CASSVAGSTDTQYF
>TRBV6-5|TRBJ2-1
CASSYSGTGLNNEQFF
>TRBV11-3|TRBJ2-3
CASSLMASVTDTQYF
>TRBV11-2|TRBJ2-2
CASSLRAAGPPPAGELFF
>TRBV18|TRBJ1-3
CASSLHRPGWGSGNTIYF
>TRBV30|TRBJ1-2
CAWNTGQNYGYTF
>TRBV18|TRBJ1-5
CASSPTGVNNQPQHF
>TRBV4-3|TRBJ2-2
CASSHTGDPNTGELFF
>TRBV7-2|TRBJ1-2
CASSLDNRRDGYTF
>TRBV24-1|TRBJ1-4
CATSEGGGTNEKLFF
>TRBV6-1|TRBJ2-7
CASSEGGVPYEQYF
>TRBV28|TRBJ1-5
CASSLELETGVQLYSNQPQHF
>TRBV7-3|TRBJ1-6
CASSSSAGAYSPLHF
>TRBV20-1|TRBJ2-2
CSARVRSGAGELFF
>TRBV6-1|TRBJ1-1
CASSPGSRIRDTEAFF
>TRBV5-4|TRBJ2-4
CASSRDSAKNIQYF
>TRBV9|TRBJ2-3
CASSSLSGATDTQYF
>TRBV12-3/TRBV12-4|TRBJ1-3
CASRKIRQSGNTIYF
>TRBV3-1|TRBJ2-1
CASSQVAGRSSYNEQFF
>TRBV21-1|TRBJ2-7
CASPGQGYREQYF
>TRBV7-8|TRBJ2-7
CASSLAWDPTYEQYF
>TRBV29-1|TRBJ2-3
CSVEVGAVTDTQYF
>TRBV28|TRBJ1-4
CASSSSGDPQTEKLFF
>TRBV6-5|TRBJ2-1
CASSYPDPNEQFF
>TRBV5-6|TRBJ1-4
CASSLIGRPNEKLFF
>TRBV5-3|TRBJ2-2
CARSLRDGDLTGELFF
>TRBV20-1|TRBJ1-1
CSAGITLTANTEAFF
>TRBV29-1|TRBJ2-5
CSVGPDETQYF
>TRBV20-1|TRBJ1-5
CSARQTLLDQPQHF
>TRBV6-4|TRBJ2-3
CASSGGAHTDTQYF
>TRBV7-3|TRBJ2-5
CASSLISGRNQETQYF
>TRBV11-3|TRBJ2-7
CASSLDGGGRDEQYF
>TRBV5-1|TRBJ2-1
CASSFERGTYNEQFF
>TRBV12-3/TRBV12-4|TRBJ2-7
CASRWGQGNYEQYF
>TRBV5-1|TRBJ2-5
CASSLALEETQYF
>TRBV29-1|TRBJ1-1
CSVEVLWPNTEAFF
>TRBV11-3|TRBJ2-1
CASSLRVGNNEQFF
>TRBV7-2|TRBJ2-7
CASSLEAEQYF
>TRBV7-2|TRBJ2-5
CDSSTHGSGVTQYF